This T cell receptor (beta chain) was sequenced in a study of blood T cells in healthy people across ages. Alongside a J-beta primer mix, a sample-barcoded 5' primer served in a second PCR lasting 7 to 11 cycles. MiXCR was run by TCRdb on the 5' RACE reads, yielding one entry per CDR3 protein. The data contain hundreds of thousands of distinct CDR3 sequences, roughly 49% of them singletons. The V segment lost 4 bases and the J segment 8 bases; nucleotides outside the gene matches: 4. Germline V CDR1 and CDR2: SGHDN, FVKESK. This CDR3 spans 14 amino acids. Sequencing used blood. This receptor was taken from a woman in her sixties or seventies in good health. V usage is TRBV14 and J usage is TRBJ2-1, with 11 bases that match TRBD1. CDR3 nucleotides: TGTGCCAGCAGCCCTGTGGGACAGGGGGATGAGCAGTTCTTC. Encoded protein: CASSPVGQGDEQFF.